The sequence of this T cell receptor beta chain was determined in a study of T cell responses to AZD1222 COVID-19 vaccine. On the study more broadly: The analysis combined second doses at about 4 or about 12 weeks. Study-wide results and caveats: Mapped onto spike, vaccine-associated CD4 TCRs spanned it and were dominant at 160-218 and 743-854. Of the AZD1222 recipients, only five to seven were seropositive at baseline.

About this clone: Its antigen is still unknown.

The method was immunoSEQ multiplex PCR; TCRdb's version includes in-frame clones alone and lacks a portion of them. The sample shows about 98,000 clones, approximately 84% of them seen only once. The germline V gene encodes CDR1 LGHNA and CDR2 YNFKEQ. J gave up 8 bases and V 4 bases, and 13 bases lay outside the gene matches. This CDR3 contains 17 residues. Sequencing used peripheral blood, obtained on day 0 of AZD1222 vaccination. This chain joins TRBV4-2 and TRBJ2-2; 10 bases fit TRBD2. This TCR was sampled from an adult in good health. CDR3 sequence: CASSPGGSSGRGGELFF. CDR3 nucleotides: TGTGCCAGCAGCCCCGGTGGCTCTAGCGGGAGAGGAGGGGAGCTGTTTTTT.